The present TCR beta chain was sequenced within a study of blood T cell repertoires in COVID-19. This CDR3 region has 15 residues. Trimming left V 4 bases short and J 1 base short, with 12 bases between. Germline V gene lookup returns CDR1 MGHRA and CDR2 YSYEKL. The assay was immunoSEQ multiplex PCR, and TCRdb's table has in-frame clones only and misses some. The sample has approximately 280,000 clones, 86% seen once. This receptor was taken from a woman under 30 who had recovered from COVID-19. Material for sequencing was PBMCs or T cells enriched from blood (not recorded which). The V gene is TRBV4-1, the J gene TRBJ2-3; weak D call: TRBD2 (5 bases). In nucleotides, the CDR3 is TGCGCCAGCAGCCTTCAGCCTAGCCGCACAGATACGCAGTATTTT. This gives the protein CASSLQPSRTDTQYF.